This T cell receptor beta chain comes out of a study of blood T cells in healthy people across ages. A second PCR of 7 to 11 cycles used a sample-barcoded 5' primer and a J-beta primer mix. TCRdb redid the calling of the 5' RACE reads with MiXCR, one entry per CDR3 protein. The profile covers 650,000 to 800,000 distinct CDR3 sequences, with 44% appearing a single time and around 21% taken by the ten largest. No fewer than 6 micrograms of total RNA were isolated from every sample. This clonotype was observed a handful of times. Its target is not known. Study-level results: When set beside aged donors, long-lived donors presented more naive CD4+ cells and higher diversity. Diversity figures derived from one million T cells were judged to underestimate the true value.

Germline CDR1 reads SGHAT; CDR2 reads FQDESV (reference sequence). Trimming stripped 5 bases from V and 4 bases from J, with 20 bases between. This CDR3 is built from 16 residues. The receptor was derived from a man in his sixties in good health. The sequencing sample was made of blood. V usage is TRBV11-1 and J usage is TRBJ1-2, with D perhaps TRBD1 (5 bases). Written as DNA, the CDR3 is TGTGCCAGCAGCCAAGTAGGGACGCGGTCGGGCTATGGCTACACCTTC. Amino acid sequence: CASSQVGTRSGYGYTF.